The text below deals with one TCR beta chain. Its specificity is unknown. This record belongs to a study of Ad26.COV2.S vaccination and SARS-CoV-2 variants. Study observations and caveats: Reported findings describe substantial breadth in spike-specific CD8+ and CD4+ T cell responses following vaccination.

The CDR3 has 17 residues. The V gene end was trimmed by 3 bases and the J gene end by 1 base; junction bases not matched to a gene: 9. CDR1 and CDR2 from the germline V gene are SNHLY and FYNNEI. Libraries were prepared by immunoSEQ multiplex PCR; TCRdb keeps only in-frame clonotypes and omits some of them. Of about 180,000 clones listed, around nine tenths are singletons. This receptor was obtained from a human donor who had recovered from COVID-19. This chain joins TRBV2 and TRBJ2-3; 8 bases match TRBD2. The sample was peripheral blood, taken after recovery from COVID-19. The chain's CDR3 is CASSDSGRGARTDTQYF. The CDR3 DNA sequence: TGTGCCAGCAGTGATAGTGGGCGGGGGGCCCGCACAGATACGCAGTATTTT.